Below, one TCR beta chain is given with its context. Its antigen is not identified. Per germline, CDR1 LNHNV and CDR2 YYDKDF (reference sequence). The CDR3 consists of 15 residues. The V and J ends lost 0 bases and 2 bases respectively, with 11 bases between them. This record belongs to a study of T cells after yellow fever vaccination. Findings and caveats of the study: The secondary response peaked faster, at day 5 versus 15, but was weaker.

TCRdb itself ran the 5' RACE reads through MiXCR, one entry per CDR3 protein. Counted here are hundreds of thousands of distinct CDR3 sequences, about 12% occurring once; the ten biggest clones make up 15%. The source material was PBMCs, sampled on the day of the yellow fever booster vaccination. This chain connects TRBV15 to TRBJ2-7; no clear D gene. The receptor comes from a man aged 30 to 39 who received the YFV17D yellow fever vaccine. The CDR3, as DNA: TGTGCCACCAGCAGAGATTTGGCTTCTGCCTACGAGCAGTACTTC. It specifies CATSRDLASAYEQYF.